The 28 T cell receptor beta chains presented below share a single source sample, sequenced in a study of cytomegalovirus exposure and HLA in healthy donors. Both 60 Vbeta primers and 13 Jbeta primers went into the PCR. Clones were sequenced by immunoSEQ multiplex PCR, and TCRdb holds only the in-frame ones, with some missing. This sample carries under 300,000 clones, about 75% of them seen once, and the ten largest clones take about 2.1%. Sequencing was performed on PBMCs. The source of these receptors is a female donor in good health and CMV-seronegative.

The chain is built from TRBV9 and TRBJ2-1; D is unclear. CDR1 and CDR2 from the germline V gene are SGDLS and YYNGEE. The V gene lost 0 bases and the J gene lost 2 bases, with 9 bases spanning the gap. The CDR3 length is 15 residues. The CDR3 is CASSVARSAYNEQFF. The CDR3 DNA reads as TGTGCCAGCAGCGTAGCGCGGAGCGCCTACAATGAGCAGTTCTTC.

The chain recombines TRBV15 with TRBJ2-7, with no clear D. V was trimmed by 1 base and J by 4 bases, leaving 11 bases between them. CDR3 length: 14 amino acids. In germline, CDR1 is LNHNV, CDR2 YYDKDF (reference sequence). In DNA form, the CDR3 reads TGTGCCACCAGCAGAGGTAGATCTAAATACGAGCAGTACTTC. Translation gives CATSRGRSKYEQYF.

This clone turned up a few times. The chain is built from TRBV19 and TRBJ1-2; D is unresolved. Germline V gene sequence: CDR1 LNHDA, CDR2 SQIVND (reference sequence). V lost 3 bases and J lost 4, with 15 bases in between. The CDR3 loop spans 15 amino acids. CDR3 region: CASSIVSEGTYGYTF. As DNA, the CDR3 is TGTGCCAGTAGTATCGTGTCAGAGGGCACCTATGGCTACACCTTC.

The chain uses TRBV28 and TRBJ1-2, with a possible D match to TRBD1 (6 bases). V lost 0 bases, J lost 4 bases, and 12 bases lay in between. This CDR3 is 15 amino acids long. Germline CDR1 MDHEN, CDR2 SYDVKM. The CDR3 sequence: CASSLWTGVVYGYTF. DNA of the CDR3: TGTGCCAGCAGTTTATGGACAGGAGTAGTCTATGGCTACACCTTC.

V and J are TRBV2 and TRBJ2-7; unclear D gene. The CDR3 length is 14 residues. The germline V gene encodes CDR1 SNHLY and CDR2 FYNNEI. Trimming took 4 bases from V and 6 from J, leaving 16 bases between them. CDR3: CASSAKSTLSEQYF. The CDR3 DNA reads as TGTGCCAGCAGTGCGAAGTCAACTTTGAGCGAGCAGTACTTC. Complete variable domain (other parts from reference TRBV2 and TRBJ2-7): EPEVTQTPSHQVTQMGQEVILRCVPISNHLYFYWYRQILGQKVEFLVSFYNNEISEKSEIFDDQFSVERPDGSNFTLKIRSTKLEDSAMYFCASSAKSTLSEQYFGPGTRLTVT.

This chain uses TRBV21-1 with TRBJ1-5; the table names TRBD1, a call not compared with the DNA. TRBV21-1 is tagged as a pseudogene. The CDR3 is 15 residues long. CDR3 nucleotide sequence: TGTGCCAGCAGCACAGGGCAGTATAGCAATCAGCCCCAGCATTTT. Amino acids: CASSTGQYSNQPQHF.

The chain uses TRBV5-5 and TRBJ2-5; TRBD1 aligns across 8 bases. The CDR3 contains 15 residues. The germline CDR1 and CDR2 sequences are SGHKS and YYEKEE (reference sequence). Trimming at V came to 4 bases and at J to 4 bases, leaving 9 bases not matched to a gene. The CDR3 DNA reads as TGTGCCAGCAGCCATGGACAGGGTGGGCGAGAGACCCAGTACTTC. As protein: CASSHGQGGRETQYF. Full variable domain (outside the CDR3, taken from reference TRBV5-5 and TRBJ2-5): DAGVTQSPTHLIKTRGQQVTLRCSPISGHKSVSWYQQVLGQGPQFIFQYYEKEERGRGNFPDRFSARQFPNYSSELNVNALLLGDSALYLCASSHGQGGRETQYFGPGTRLLVL.

The V call is TRBV7-9, the J call TRBJ1-1; D is possibly TRBD1 (6 bases). CDR3 length: 14 amino acids. In germline, CDR1 is SEHNR, CDR2 FQNEAQ (reference sequence). V was cut by 5 bases and J by 6 bases, with 16 bases left in between. This CDR3 is CASSDRGRGAEAFF. CDR3 sequence (DNA): TGTGCCAGCAGCGATCGGGGCAGGGGCGCTGAAGCTTTCTTT.

The genes are TRBV4-1 and TRBJ2-5; D may be TRBD2 (5 bases). Germline CDR1 is MGHRA and CDR2 is YSYEKL. The ends were cut back, 0 bases at V and 5 bases at J, with 19 bases in the middle. CDR3 length: 17 amino acids. In DNA form, the CDR3 reads TGCGCCAGCAGCCAAGATCTGTCCGGAGGCCCGTGGGAGACCCAGTACTTC. Translation gives CASSQDLSGGPWETQYF.

This clone was detected only a few times. V is TRBV28 and J is TRBJ2-5, with 12 positions matching TRBD2. The CDR3 has 20 amino acids. The germline V gene has CDR1 MDHEN and CDR2 SYDVKM. V trimming: 4 bases; J trimming: 4 bases; junction bases outside the gene matches: 19. CDR3 in amino acids: CASSSPGSGRTSGKRETQYF. The CDR3 DNA reads as TGTGCCAGCAGTTCACCCGGTTCGGGCCGGACTAGCGGGAAACGAGAGACCCAGTACTTC. Complete variable domain (other parts from reference TRBV28 and TRBJ2-5): DVKVTQSSRYLVKRTGEKVFLECVQDMDHENMFWYRQDPGLGLRLIYFSYDVKMKEKGDIPEGYSVSREKKERFSLILESASTNQTSMYLCASSSPGSGRTSGKRETQYFGPGTRLLVL.

This rearrangement joins TRBV5-4 to TRBJ2-7, with a possible D match to TRBD1 (6 bases). The CDR3 is 13 residues long. The germline V and J ends were trimmed by 4 bases and 1 base, with 9 bases remaining between them. Germline assignment: CDR1 SGHNT and CDR2 YYREEE (reference sequence). CDR3 protein: CASSVQGSYEQYF. DNA of the CDR3: TGTGCCAGCAGCGTACAGGGTTCCTACGAGCAGTACTTC.

The chain combines TRBV6-4 with TRBJ2-2; 9 nucleotides match TRBD2. Germline V lookup: CDR1 MRHNA, CDR2 SNTAGT. This CDR3 has 17 residues. After removal of 0 bases from V and 7 bases from J, the junction contained 9 bases not matched to a gene. The CDR3 nucleotides are TGTGCCAGCAGTGACTCTTTCCGACTAGCGGCGGACGGGGAGCTGTTTTTT. Translated: CASSDSFRLAADGELFF.

The rearrangement links TRBV25-1 to TRBJ2-7; TRBD2 agrees at 8 bases. The CDR3 runs 13 residues. The J segment lost 3 bases and the V segment lost 4 bases, leaving 2 bases of the junction unmatched. From germline, CDR1 is MGHDK and CDR2 SYGVNS. CDR3 amino acids: CASSVAGIYEQYF. CDR3 coding DNA: TGTGCCAGCAGTGTAGCGGGGATCTACGAGCAGTACTTC.

The chain joins TRBV9 to TRBJ1-3; D not certain. Germline values: CDR1 SGDLS, CDR2 YYNGEE. The CDR3 has 16 residues. With 4 bases removed from V and 0 bases from J, the gap between germline ends came to 14 bases. The CDR3 DNA is TGTGCCAGCAGCCCCCGACTCACCGACTCTGGAAACACCATATATTTT. This sequence encodes CASSPRLTDSGNTIYF.

This chain joins TRBV2 and TRBJ1-1; D ambiguous. The CDR3 has 11 residues. CDR1 and CDR2 from the germline V gene are SNHLY and FYNNEI. Trimming removed 8 bases at V and 6 bases at J, with 10 bases between. The CDR3 loop reads CASFGKAEAFF. The CDR3 region has the DNA TGTGCCAGCTTCGGGAAGGCTGAAGCTTTCTTT.

This clone was seen a handful of times. V usage is TRBV27 and J usage is TRBJ2-2, with a possible D match to TRBD2 (5 bases). The CDR3 consists of 13 residues. CDR1 MNHEY and CDR2 SMNVEV come from the germline V gene (reference sequence). V was trimmed by 3 bases and J by 5 bases, leaving 7 bases between them. CDR3 protein: CASSFWRTGELFF. The CDR3 nucleotides read TGTGCCAGCAGTTTTTGGAGGACCGGGGAGCTGTTTTTT.

The chain joins TRBV6-1 to TRBJ1-2; possibly TRBD1 for D (5 bases). This CDR3 comprises 17 residues. V lost 1 base, J lost 5 bases, and 20 bases lay in between. Per the germline V gene, CDR1 is MNHNS and CDR2 is SASEGT. Here the CDR3 reads CASSEDRGGELRYGYTF. The CDR3 nucleotides read TGTGCCAGCAGTGAAGATAGGGGAGGGGAATTACGGTATGGCTACACCTTC.

The table lists this clone with a count of one. This sequence joins TRBV4-1 and TRBJ2-7; 11 bases are a match to TRBD1. Germline CDR1 MGHRA, CDR2 YSYEKL. J gave up 3 bases and V 0 bases, and 10 bases lay outside the gene matches. The CDR3 spans 18 residues. CDR3: CASSQDGGGQGDLYEQYF. The DNA of the CDR3 is TGCGCCAGCAGCCAAGATGGGGGGGGACAGGGGGACCTCTACGAGCAGTACTTC.

This clone was seen a handful of times. The gene calls are TRBV7-9 and TRBJ1-1, with D perhaps TRBD1 (6 bases). The CDR3 loop spans 14 amino acids. CDR1 is SEHNR, CDR2 FQNEAQ, per germline (reference sequence). Trimming left V 6 bases short and J 0 bases short, with 11 bases between. In DNA form, the CDR3 reads TGTGCCAGCAGGTTTACAGGGTTGAACACTGAAGCTTTCTTT. This codes for CASRFTGLNTEAFF.

This clone was counted only a few times. The gene calls are TRBV27 and TRBJ2-7; D is undetermined. V lost 4 bases and J lost 6, with 13 bases in between. The CDR3 contains 13 residues. The germline CDR1 and CDR2 sequences are MNHEY and SMNVEV (reference sequence). The CDR3 DNA sequence: TGTGCCAGCAGTTCCCGGGTATTAACCGAGCAGTACTTC. The encoded protein is CASSSRVLTEQYF.

The J gene is TRBJ2-1, the V gene TRBV28, with TRBD1 as a possible D gene (5 bases). Germline CDR1 MDHEN, CDR2 SYDVKM. The germline V and J ends were trimmed by 6 bases and 0 bases, with 9 bases remaining between them. The CDR3 runs 14 residues. The CDR3 loop is CASRPRVSYNEQFF. As DNA, the CDR3 is TGTGCCAGCAGGCCCAGGGTCTCCTACAATGAGCAGTTCTTC.

The chain uses TRBV2 and TRBJ1-1; the D gene is possibly TRBD1 (6 bases). The CDR3 has 13 residues. Germline loops: CDR1 SNHLY, CDR2 FYNNEI. V lost 6 bases and J lost 8, with 16 bases in between. The CDR3 nucleotides read TGTGCCAGCAGCCCCCGGGACACTACCGAAGCTTTCTTT. This encodes CASSPRDTTEAFF.

The chain recombines TRBV4-1 with TRBJ2-7; tentative D call: TRBD2 (6 bases). Trimming shortened V by 0 bases and J by 6 bases, and 15 bases separated the two germline ends. From germline, CDR1 is MGHRA and CDR2 YSYEKL. The CDR3 is made up of 15 amino acids. The CDR3 DNA is TGCGCCAGCAGCCAAGATCCGGGGGAGGTGCGCGAGCAGTACTTC. Translation: CASSQDPGEVREQYF.

V usage is TRBV7-2 and J usage is TRBJ2-3; D remains ambiguous. The V gene lost 5 bases and the J gene lost 6 bases, with 9 bases spanning the gap. Germline V gene sequence: CDR1 SGHTA, CDR2 FQGNSA. This CDR3 is 12 amino acids long. The CDR3 region is CASSLSSDTQYF. In DNA form, the CDR3 reads TGTGCCAGCAGCCTAAGTTCGGATACGCAGTATTTT.

The CDR3 reads CASSILTTGAAGELFF. In DNA, the CDR3 is TGTGCCAGTAGTATACTCACGACAGGGGCCGCCGGGGAGCTGTTTTTT. The chain is built from TRBV19 and TRBJ2-2; 8 bases agree with TRBD1. This CDR3 is built from 16 residues. CDR1 is LNHDA and CDR2 is SQIVND in the germline V gene (reference sequence). V gave up 2 bases and J gave up 6 bases; unmatched junction bases: 8.

The chain joins TRBV27 to TRBJ2-1; D possibly corresponds to TRBD2 (5 bases). Trimming stripped 3 bases from V and 2 bases from J, with 11 bases between. The CDR3 runs 15 residues. Germline-derived CDR1 and CDR2 are MNHEY and SMNVEV (reference sequence). The CDR3 DNA reads as TGTGCCAGCAGTTTGGAGGATGGAACCTACAATGAGCAGTTCTTC. It codes for CASSLEDGTYNEQFF.

The table lists this clone with a few counts. V usage is TRBV29-1 and J usage is TRBJ2-1, with TRBD1 matching 9 bases. CDR3 length equals 14 residues. Germline lookup yields CDR1 SQVTM and CDR2 ANQGSEA. V lost 7 bases, J lost 6 bases, and 10 bases stayed unmatched. CDR3 residues: CSASGQGITNEQFF. In DNA, the CDR3 is TGCAGCGCCTCAGGACAGGGGATAACCAATGAGCAGTTCTTC.

CDR3 sequence (DNA): TGTGCCAGCAGCTTAGATCGGGAAGACGAGCAGTACTTC. It specifies CASSLDREDEQYF. This chain connects TRBV11-2 to TRBJ2-7; weak D call: TRBD2 (5 bases). Trimming left V 0 bases short and J 5 bases short, with 8 bases between. The CDR3 contains 13 residues. Germline values: CDR1 SGHAT, CDR2 FQNNGV.